The sequence of this T cell receptor (beta chain) was determined in a study of early stage breast cancer tumors. Sequencing was performed with immunoSEQ multiplex PCR; in TCRdb, only in-frame clones are kept and a portion is missing. The data contain more than 55,000 clones, around 80% of them seen just once; the ten biggest clones take up around 4.7%. The CDR3 covers 13 residues. Germline CDR1 LNHDA, CDR2 SQIVND (reference sequence). J was trimmed by 5 bases and V by 8 bases; bases with no gene match: 8. The sequenced sample consisted of blood. This sequence was found in a person between 35 and 49 years old with breast cancer. The J gene is TRBJ2-5, the V gene TRBV19; 7 bases fit TRBD2. CDR3 sequence reads: CASGAGSWETQYF. For the CDR3, the DNA is TGTGCCAGTGGAGCGGGGTCTTGGGAGACCCAGTACTTC.